This T cell receptor (beta chain) originates from a study of identical twins. One entry per CDR3 protein results from TCRdb running MiXCR on the 5' RACE reads. The table shows 400,000 to 600,000 distinct CDR3 sequences, with about 20% occurring only once. With 1 base removed from V and 5 bases from J, the gap between germline ends came to 11 bases. Germline CDR1 reads KGHDR; CDR2 reads SFDVKD. The length of the CDR3 is 15 residues. This clonotype was seen more than once but under ten times. The antigen is not known. Study results and limitations: Sharing of beta out-of-frame sequences by twins showed a weaker excess. Models predicted too little out-of-frame TCR alpha sharing in monozygotic twins.

This same sample was also taken into another study, of yellow fever vaccine responses in identical twins.

The clonotype was recovered from a woman between 18 and 30 years old in good health. The sequenced sample consisted of CD4+ T cells sorted from blood. The chain has TRBV24-1 and TRBJ2-1; no firm D call. The CDR3, as DNA: TGTGCCACCAGTGATTTCTGGAGCAGTGACAATGAGCAGTTCTTC. Translating it yields CATSDFWSSDNEQFF.